The 6 T cell receptor beta chains presented below share a single source sample, sequenced in a study of control samples from healthy donors and cancer patients. Profiled with immunoSEQ multiplex PCR; TCRdb holds only in-frame clones, not every one. This sample has around 150,000 clones, with roughly 90% found just once. Input material: blood. These receptors came from a man aged 25 to 40 in good health.

The chain links TRBV5-1 to TRBJ1-2, with D uncertain. V was trimmed by 0 bases and J by 8 bases, leaving 8 bases between them. Germline assignment: CDR1 SGHRS and CDR2 YFSETQ. CDR3 size: 12 residues. The CDR3: CASSLGGSGYTF. The CDR3 region has the DNA TGCGCCAGCAGCTTGGGAGGATCCGGCTACACCTTC.

This chain uses TRBV7-9 with TRBJ2-1, with TRBD2 matching over 12 bases. The germline V gene encodes CDR1 SEHNR and CDR2 FQNEAQ (reference sequence). V lost 3 bases and J lost 4; bases outside the gene matches: 1. The CDR3 is 15 residues long. The CDR3 coding sequence is TGTGCCAGCAGCTTCGGACTAGCGGGGTACAATGAGCAGTTCTTC. Its translation: CASSFGLAGYNEQFF.

The J gene is TRBJ2-7, the V gene TRBV18; possible D gene TRBD2, 5 bases. Per germline, CDR1 KGHSH and CDR2 LQKENI. The CDR3 is 14 residues long. The V and J ends lost 4 bases and 7 bases respectively, with 17 bases between them. CDR3 region: CASSRGGLVGEQYF. DNA for the CDR3: TGTGCCAGCTCACGAGGAGGACTCGTAGGAGAGCAGTACTTC.

Here the CDR3 DNA reads TGTGCCAGCAGCCAAGATGGACGCGAGCAGTACTTC. Encoded protein: CASSQDGREQYF. V usage is TRBV3-1 (or the pseudogene TRBV3-2) and J usage is TRBJ2-7; no clear D gene. V dropped 0 bases and J dropped 6 bases, with 6 bases sitting between them. Germline V gene lookup returns CDR1 LGHDT and CDR2 YNNKEL (reference sequence). This CDR3 is 12 amino acids long.

This clone is a singleton in its sample. The rearrangement uses TRBV25-1 and TRBJ2-3, with 7 bases aligning to TRBD1. The J segment lost 1 base and the V segment lost 7 bases, leaving 5 bases of the junction unmatched. The CDR3 loop spans 14 amino acids. Germline lookup yields CDR1 MGHDK and CDR2 SYGVNS. This chain's CDR3 is CASTPGQGTDTQYF. The CDR3 coding sequence is TGTGCCAGCACCCCCGGACAGGGCACAGATACGCAGTATTTT.

This rearrangement joins TRBV12-3 or TRBV12-4 to TRBJ1-2, with a possible D match to TRBD1 (5 bases). This CDR3 region has 13 residues. Trimming shortened V by 2 bases and J by 3 bases, and 7 bases separated the two germline ends. In nucleotides, the CDR3 is TGTGCCAGCAGTTTATCAGGGTACTATGGCTACACCTTC. Amino acid sequence: CASSLSGYYGYTF.